This paragraph reports one TCR beta chain. Antigen specificity is unknown. These data are taken from a study of T cell responses to AZD1222 COVID-19 vaccine. Losses at the gene ends were 3 bases for V and 2 bases for J; bases not matched to a gene: 8. Germline V CDR1 and CDR2: MDHEN, SYDVKM. The CDR3 has 17 residues. Method: immunoSEQ multiplex PCR; TCRdb's copy keeps in-frame clones and lacks some. The repertoire holds 140,000 to 150,000 clones, with 90% to 95% as singletons. Study-wide points: CD4 TCRs linked to vaccination spanned spike, dominating at 160-218 and 743-854. Breadth and depth of Spike-specific TCRs rose after two AZD1222 doses.

The sequence derives from an adult who had recovered from COVID-19. Material: peripheral blood, obtained after recovery from COVID-19. The gene calls are TRBV28 and TRBJ1-2; 11 nucleotides align to TRBD1. The CDR3 bases are TGTGCCAGCAGTTTGGACAGGGGGCTGGACGGGAACTATGGCTACACCTTC. Its translation is CASSLDRGLDGNYGYTF.